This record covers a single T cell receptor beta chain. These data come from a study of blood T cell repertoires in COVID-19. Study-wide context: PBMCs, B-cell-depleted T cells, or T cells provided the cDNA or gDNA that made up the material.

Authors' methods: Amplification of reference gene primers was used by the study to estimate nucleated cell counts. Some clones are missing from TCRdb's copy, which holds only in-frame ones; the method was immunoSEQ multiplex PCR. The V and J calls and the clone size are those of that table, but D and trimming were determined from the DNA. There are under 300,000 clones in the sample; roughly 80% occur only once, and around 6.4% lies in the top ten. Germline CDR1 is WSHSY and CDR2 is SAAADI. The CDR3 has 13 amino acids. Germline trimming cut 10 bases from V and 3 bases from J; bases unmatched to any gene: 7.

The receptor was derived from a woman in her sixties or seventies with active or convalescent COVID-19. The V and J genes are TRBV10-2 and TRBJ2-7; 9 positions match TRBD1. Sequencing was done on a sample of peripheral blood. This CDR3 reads CATSATGGYEQYV. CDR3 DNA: TGCGCCACCTCCGCGACAGGGGGCTACGAGCAGTACGTC.